This TCR beta chain is from a study of cytomegalovirus exposure and HLA in healthy donors. The V and J ends lost 5 bases and 5 bases respectively, with 9 bases between them. Germline V gene sequence: CDR1 LNHNV, CDR2 YYDKDF (reference sequence). The CDR3 loop spans 12 amino acids. The study ran its PCR with 60 Vbeta and 13 Jbeta primers. Here immunoSEQ multiplex PCR was the method, and the copy in TCRdb shows in-frame clones only, minus some. The sample holds fewer than 200,000 clones; just under 80% are singletons and the top ten take approximately 2.6%. Sequenced: PBMCs. The chain uses TRBV15 and TRBJ1-2; D gene unclear. This receptor was taken from a female donor in good health and CMV-seronegative. CDR3 amino acids: CATSVDRYGYTF. In nucleotides, the CDR3 is TGTGCCACCAGCGTCGATAGATATGGCTACACCTTC.